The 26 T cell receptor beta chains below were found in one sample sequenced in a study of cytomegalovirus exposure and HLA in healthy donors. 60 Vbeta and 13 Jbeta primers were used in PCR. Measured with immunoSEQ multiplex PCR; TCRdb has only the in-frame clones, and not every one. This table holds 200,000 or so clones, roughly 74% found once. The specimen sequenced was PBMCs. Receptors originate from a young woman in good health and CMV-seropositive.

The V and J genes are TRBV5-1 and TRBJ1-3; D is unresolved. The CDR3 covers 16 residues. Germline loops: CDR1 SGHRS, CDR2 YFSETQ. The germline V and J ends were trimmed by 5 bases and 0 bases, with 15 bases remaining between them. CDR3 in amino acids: CASSLTTFPSGNTIYF. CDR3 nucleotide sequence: TGCGCCAGCAGTTTAACAACCTTTCCCTCTGGAAACACCATATATTTT.

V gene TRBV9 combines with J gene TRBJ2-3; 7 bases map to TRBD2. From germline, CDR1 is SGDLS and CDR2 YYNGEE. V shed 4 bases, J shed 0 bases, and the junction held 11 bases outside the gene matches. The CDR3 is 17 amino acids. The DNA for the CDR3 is TGTGCCAGCAGCCCCCACCTACTAGCGTCTAGCACAGATACGCAGTATTTT. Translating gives CASSPHLLASSTDTQYF.

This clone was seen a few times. CDR3 loop: CASSSQTGGTEAFF. CDR3 in DNA: TGTGCCAGCAGCTCCCAGACAGGGGGCACTGAAGCTTTCTTT. The J gene is TRBJ1-1, the V gene TRBV7-9, with 9 bases aligning to TRBD1. The CDR3 runs 14 residues. From germline, CDR1 is SEHNR and CDR2 FQNEAQ (reference sequence). J was trimmed by 4 bases and V by 4 bases; bases with no gene match: 4.

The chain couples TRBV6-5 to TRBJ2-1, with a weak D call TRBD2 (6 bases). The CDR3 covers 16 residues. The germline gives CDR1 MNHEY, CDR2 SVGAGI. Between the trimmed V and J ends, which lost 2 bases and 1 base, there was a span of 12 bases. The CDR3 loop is CASSYGTGDSYNEQFF. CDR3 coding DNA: TGTGCCAGCAGTTACGGGACGGGAGATTCCTACAATGAGCAGTTCTTC.

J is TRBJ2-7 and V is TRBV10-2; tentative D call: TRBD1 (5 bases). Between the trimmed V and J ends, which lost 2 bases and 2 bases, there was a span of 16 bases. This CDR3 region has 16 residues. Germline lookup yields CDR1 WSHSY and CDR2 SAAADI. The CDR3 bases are TGCGCCAGCAGTGAGCTCGGACACCTGGGAACCTACGAGCAGTACTTC. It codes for CASSELGHLGTYEQYF.

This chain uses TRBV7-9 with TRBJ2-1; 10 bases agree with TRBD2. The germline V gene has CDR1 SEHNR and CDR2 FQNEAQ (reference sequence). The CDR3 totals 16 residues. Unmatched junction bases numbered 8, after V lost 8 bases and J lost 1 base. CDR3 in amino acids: CASRAGGPISYNEQFF. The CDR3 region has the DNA TGTGCCAGCCGAGCGGGAGGGCCCATTTCCTACAATGAGCAGTTCTTC.

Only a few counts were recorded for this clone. CDR3 nucleotide sequence: TGTGCCAGCAGCTTGGCAGAGGGGGTATACTATGGCTACACCTTC. As protein: CASSLAEGVYYGYTF. The chain employs TRBV5-6 and TRBJ1-2; TRBD1 is a possible D gene (6 bases). Trimming left V 0 bases short and J 3 bases short, with 12 bases between. Per the germline V gene, CDR1 is SGHDT and CDR2 is YYEEEE. CDR3 length equals 15 residues.

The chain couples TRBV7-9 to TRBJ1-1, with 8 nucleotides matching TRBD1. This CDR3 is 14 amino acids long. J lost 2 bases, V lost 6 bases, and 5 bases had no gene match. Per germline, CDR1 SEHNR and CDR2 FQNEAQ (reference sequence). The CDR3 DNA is TGTGCCAGCAGTTCCGGGACAGGAAACACTGAAGCTTTCTTT. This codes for CASSSGTGNTEAFF.

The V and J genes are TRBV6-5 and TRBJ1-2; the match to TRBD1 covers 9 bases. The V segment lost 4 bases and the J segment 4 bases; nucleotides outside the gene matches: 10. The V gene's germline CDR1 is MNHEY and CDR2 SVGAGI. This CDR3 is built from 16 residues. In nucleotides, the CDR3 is TGTGCCAGCAGTTCGCCCAAACAGGGGGCTGGCTATGGCTACACCTTC. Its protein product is CASSSPKQGAGYGYTF.

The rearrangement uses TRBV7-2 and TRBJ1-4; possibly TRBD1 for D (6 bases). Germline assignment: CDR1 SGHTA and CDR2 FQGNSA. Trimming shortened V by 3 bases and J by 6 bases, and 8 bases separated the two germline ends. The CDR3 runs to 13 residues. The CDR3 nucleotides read TGTGCCAGCAGCTTCTGGACAGATGAAAAACTGTTTTTT. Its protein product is CASSFWTDEKLFF.

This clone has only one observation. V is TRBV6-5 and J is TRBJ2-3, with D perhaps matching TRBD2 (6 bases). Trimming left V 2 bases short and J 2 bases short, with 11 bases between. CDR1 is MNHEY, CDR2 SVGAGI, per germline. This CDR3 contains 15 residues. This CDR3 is CASSYRAGLTDTQYF. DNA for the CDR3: TGTGCCAGCAGTTACCGCGCGGGGCTCACAGATACGCAGTATTTT.

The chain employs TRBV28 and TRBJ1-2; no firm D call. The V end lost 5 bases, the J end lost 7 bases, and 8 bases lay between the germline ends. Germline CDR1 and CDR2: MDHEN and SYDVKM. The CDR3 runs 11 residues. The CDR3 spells CASSGQIGYTF. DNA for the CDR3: TGTGCCAGCAGTGGGCAGATTGGCTACACCTTC.

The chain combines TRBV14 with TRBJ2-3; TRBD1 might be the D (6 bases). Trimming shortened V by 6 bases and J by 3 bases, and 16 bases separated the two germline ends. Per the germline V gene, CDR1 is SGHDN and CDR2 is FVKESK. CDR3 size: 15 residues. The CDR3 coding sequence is TGTGCCAGCAGTCTTCCACAGGGTGGGACAGATACGCAGTATTTT. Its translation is CASSLPQGGTDTQYF.

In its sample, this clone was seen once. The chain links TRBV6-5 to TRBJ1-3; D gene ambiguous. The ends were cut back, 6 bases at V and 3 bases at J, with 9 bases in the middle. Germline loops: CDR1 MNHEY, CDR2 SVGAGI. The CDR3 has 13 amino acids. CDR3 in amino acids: CASSPDFGNTIYF. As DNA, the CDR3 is TGTGCCAGCAGCCCCGACTTTGGAAACACCATATATTTT.

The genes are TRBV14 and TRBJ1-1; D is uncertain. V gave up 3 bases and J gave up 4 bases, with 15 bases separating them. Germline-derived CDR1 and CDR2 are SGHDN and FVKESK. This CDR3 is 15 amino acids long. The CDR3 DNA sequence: TGTGCCAGCAGCCAGGTTGTTGGTGCGGGCACTGAAGCTTTCTTT. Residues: CASSQVVGAGTEAFF. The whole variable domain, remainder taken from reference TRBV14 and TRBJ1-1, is EAGVTQFPSHSVIEKGQTVTLRCDPISGHDNLYWYRRVMGKEIKFLLHFVKESKQDESGMPNNRFLAERTGGTYSTLKVQPAELEDSGVYFCASSQVVGAGTEAFFGQGTRLTVV.

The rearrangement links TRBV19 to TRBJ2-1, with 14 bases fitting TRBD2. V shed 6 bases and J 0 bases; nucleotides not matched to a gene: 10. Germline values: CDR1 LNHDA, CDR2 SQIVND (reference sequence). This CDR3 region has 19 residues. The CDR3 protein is CASRLTSGRASSSYNEQFF. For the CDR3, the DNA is TGTGCCAGTAGATTGACTAGCGGGAGGGCGAGTAGCTCCTACAATGAGCAGTTCTTC. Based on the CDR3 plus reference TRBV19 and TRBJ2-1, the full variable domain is DGGITQSPKYLFRKEGQNVTLSCEQNLNHDAMYWYRQDPGQGLRLIYYSQIVNDFQKGDIAEGYSVSREKKESFPLTVTSAQKNPTAFYLCASRLTSGRASSSYNEQFFGPGTRLTVL.

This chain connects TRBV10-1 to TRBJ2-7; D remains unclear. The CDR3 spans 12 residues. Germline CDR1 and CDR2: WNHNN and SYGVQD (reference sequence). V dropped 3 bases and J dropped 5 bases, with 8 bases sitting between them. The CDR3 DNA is TGCGCCAGCAGTGACGGGTTCGACGAGCAGTACTTC. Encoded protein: CASSDGFDEQYF.

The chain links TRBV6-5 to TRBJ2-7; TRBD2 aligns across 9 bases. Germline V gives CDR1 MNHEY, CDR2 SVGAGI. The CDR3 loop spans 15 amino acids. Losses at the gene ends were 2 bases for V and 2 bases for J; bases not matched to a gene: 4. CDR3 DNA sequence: TGTGCCAGCAGTTACGACCTAGCGGGGACCTACGAGCAGTACTTC. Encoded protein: CASSYDLAGTYEQYF.

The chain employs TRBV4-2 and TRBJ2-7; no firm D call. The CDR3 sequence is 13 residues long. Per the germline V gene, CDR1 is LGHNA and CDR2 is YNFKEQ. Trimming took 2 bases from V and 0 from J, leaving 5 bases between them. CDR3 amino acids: CASSQSSSYEQYF. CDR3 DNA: TGTGCCAGCAGCCAATCGAGCTCCTACGAGCAGTACTTC.

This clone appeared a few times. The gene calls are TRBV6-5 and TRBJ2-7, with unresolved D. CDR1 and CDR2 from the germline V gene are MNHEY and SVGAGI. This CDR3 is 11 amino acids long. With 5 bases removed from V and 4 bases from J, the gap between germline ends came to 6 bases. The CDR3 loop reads CASSTVYEQYF. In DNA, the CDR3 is TGTGCCAGCAGTACGGTGTACGAGCAGTACTTC.

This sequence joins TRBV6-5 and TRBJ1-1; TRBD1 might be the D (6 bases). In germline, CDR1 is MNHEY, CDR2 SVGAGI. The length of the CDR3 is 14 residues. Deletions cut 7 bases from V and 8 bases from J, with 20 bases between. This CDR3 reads CASTLLQGGREAFF. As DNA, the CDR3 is TGTGCCAGCACCCTTCTACAGGGCGGCCGCGAAGCTTTCTTT.

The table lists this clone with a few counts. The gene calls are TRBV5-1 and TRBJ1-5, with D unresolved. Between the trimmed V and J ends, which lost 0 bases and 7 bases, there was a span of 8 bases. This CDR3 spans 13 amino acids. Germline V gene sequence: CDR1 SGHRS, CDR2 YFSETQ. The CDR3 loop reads CASSLGGEQPQHF. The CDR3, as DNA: TGCGCCAGCAGCTTGGGGGGAGAACAGCCCCAGCATTTT.

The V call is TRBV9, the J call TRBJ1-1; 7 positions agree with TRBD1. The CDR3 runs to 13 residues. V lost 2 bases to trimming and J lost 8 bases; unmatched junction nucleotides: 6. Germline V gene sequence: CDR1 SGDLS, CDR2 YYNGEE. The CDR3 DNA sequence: TGTGCCAGCAGCGTTTCAAAGGGGGCGGAAGCTTTCTTT. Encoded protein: CASSVSKGAEAFF.

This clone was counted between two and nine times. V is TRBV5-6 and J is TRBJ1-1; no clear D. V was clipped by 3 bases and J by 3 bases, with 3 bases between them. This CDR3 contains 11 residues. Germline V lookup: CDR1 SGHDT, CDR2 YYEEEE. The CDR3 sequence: CASSSDTEAFF. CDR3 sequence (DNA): TGTGCCAGCAGCTCCGACACTGAAGCTTTCTTT.

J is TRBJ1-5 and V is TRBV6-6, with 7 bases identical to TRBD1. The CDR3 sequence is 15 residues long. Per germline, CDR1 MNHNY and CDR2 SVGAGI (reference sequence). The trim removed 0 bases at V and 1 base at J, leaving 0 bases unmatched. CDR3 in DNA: TGTGCCAGCAGTTACTCACAGGGGAGCAATCAGCCCCAGCATTTT. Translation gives CASSYSQGSNQPQHF.

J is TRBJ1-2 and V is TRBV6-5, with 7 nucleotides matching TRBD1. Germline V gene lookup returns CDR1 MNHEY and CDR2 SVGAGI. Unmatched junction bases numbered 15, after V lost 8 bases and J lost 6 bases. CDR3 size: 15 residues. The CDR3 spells CASRRTGEGGHGYTF. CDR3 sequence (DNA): TGTGCCAGCCGGCGAACAGGGGAAGGAGGGCATGGCTACACCTTC.